Below, one T cell receptor beta chain is given with its context. Sequence at one end of the junction differs from germline and may be a read error. This record belongs to a study of CD8 T cells in Susac syndrome. As for the study in general: Patients with Susac syndrome were, at the time of blood collection, therapy-naive, maintained on corticosteroids, or maintained on intravenous immunoglobulin alone.

The RNA, about 0.45 to 1 ug, was put through reverse transcription using random hexamers. Coverage of TCR beta CDR3 amplification by immunoSEQ multiplex PCR extended to 54 Vbeta and 13 Jbeta. TCRdb re-derived calls from the immunoSEQ multiplex PCR reads in MiXCR, one entry per CDR3 protein. The sample includes 150,000 to 200,000 distinct CDR3 sequences, around nine tenths seen only once; the top ten take approximately 0.09%. CDR3 length: 13 amino acids. The rearrangement links TRBV12-3 or TRBV12-4 to TRBJ1-3; tentative D call: TRBD1 (5 bases). The sample comprised CD4+ T cells from PBMCs. The sequence was collected from a human donor with Susac syndrome. The CDR3 reads CAILWGSENTIYF. Written as DNA, the CDR3 is TGTGCCATCTTGTGGGGGTCTGAAAACACCATATATTTT.